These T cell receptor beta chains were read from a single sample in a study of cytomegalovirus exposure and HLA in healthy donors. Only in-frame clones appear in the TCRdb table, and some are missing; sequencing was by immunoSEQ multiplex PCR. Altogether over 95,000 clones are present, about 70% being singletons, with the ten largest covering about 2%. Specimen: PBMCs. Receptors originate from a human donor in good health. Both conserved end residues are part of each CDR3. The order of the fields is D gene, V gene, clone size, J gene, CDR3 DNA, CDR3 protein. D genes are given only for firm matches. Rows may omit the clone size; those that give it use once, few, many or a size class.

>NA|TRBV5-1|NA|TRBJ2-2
TGCGCCAGCAGCTTTTTTGCGGGAAACACCGGGGAGCTGTTTTTT
CASSFFAGNTGELFF
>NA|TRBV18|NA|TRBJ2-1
TGTGCCAGCTCACCAAGGGGGACCGACAATGAGCAGTTCTTC
CASSPRGTDNEQFF
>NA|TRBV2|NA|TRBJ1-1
TGTGCCGCGGATCGCATGAACACTGAAGCTTTCTTT
CAADRMNTEAFF
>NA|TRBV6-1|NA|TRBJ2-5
TGTGCCAGCAGTGAAGTAAGGGGAGAGACCCAGTACTTC
CASSEVRGETQYF
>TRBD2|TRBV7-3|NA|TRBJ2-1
TGTGCCAGCAGTCGAGCGGGGTTTGGTGAGCAGTTCTTC
CASSRAGFGEQFF
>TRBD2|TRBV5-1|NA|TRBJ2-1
TGCGCCAGCAGCTTGGCCGGGACTAGTCCCTACAATGAGCAGTTCTTC
CASSLAGTSPYNEQFF
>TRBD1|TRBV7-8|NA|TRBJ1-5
TGTGCCAGCAGCCCGACAGGGGTTGGGCAGCCCCAGCATTTT
CASSPTGVGQPQHF
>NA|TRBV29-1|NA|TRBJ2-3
TGCAGCGTTGATCACAGGGACGGTACGCAGTATTTT
CSVDHRDGTQYF
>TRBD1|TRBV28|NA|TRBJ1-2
TGTGCCAGCAGCGTCATGACAGGGGACCTAGGTGGCTACACCTTC
CASSVMTGDLGGYTF
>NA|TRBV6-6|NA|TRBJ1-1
TGTGCCAGCAGCCACTTTAGAGAAGCTTTCTTT
CASSHFREAFF
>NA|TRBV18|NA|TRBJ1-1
TGTGCCAGCTCACCGATACAGGGAAGGCACACTGAAGCTTTCTTT
CASSPIQGRHTEAFF
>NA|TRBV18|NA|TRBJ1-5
TGTGCCAGCTCACCGGAGGCAGGTCGGAATCAGCCCCAGCATTTT
CASSPEAGRNQPQHF
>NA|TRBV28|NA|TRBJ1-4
TGTGCCAGCAGTCCCGCGTTGTCCTTTAATGAAAAACTGTTTTTT
CASSPALSFNEKLFF
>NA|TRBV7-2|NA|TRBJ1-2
TGTGCCAGCAGCTTAGGTTCCGCGGCGAACTATGGCTACACCTTC
CASSLGSAANYGYTF
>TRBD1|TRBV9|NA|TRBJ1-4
TGTGCCAGCACCCGGACAGGGGGTAACGAAAAACTGTTTTTT
CASTRTGGNEKLFF
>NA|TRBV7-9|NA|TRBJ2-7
TGTGCCAGCAGCCGCTCTCGGGGAGGTTCCCCCTACGAGCAGTACTTC
CASSRSRGGSPYEQYF
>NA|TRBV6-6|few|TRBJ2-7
TGTGCCAGCGGCCGGGGTTCCTACGAGCAGTACTTC
CASGRGSYEQYF
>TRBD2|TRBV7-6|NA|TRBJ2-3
TGTGCCAGCAGCTTAGTGGAGCCTAGCGGGGGGGTCCCCGATACGCAGTATTTT
CASSLVEPSGGVPDTQYF
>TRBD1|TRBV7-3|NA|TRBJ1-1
TGTGCCAGCAGCTTAACCACCGACAGGGCGGGCACTGAAGCTTTCTTT
CASSLTTDRAGTEAFF
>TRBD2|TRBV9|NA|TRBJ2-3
TGTGCCAGCAGCCCCAGACTAGCGGGGGCCGTCACAGATACGCAGTATTTT
CASSPRLAGAVTDTQYF
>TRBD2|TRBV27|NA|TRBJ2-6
TGTGCCAGCAGTTTATCGAAGGTTAGCGGGGGGTCTGGGGCCAACGTCCTGACTTTC
CASSLSKVSGGSGANVLTF
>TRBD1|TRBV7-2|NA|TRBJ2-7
TGTGCCAGCAGCTTAGGGGGACAGGGGGGCTACGAGCAGTACTTC
CASSLGGQGGYEQYF
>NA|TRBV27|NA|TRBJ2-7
TGTGCCAGCAGTCCCACTTTCAACAGATACGAGCAGTACTTC
CASSPTFNRYEQYF
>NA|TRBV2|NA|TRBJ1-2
TGTGCCAGCAGTGTTCAGCGGGGGGGTGGCTACACCTTC
CASSVQRGGGYTF
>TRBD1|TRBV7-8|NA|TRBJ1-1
TGTGCCAGCAGCCCATCAAGGACAGGGAGCACTGAAGCTTTCTTT
CASSPSRTGSTEAFF
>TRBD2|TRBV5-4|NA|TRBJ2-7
TGTGCCAGCAGGAAGACTAGCGGGAGTCTCGAGCAGTACTTC
CASRKTSGSLEQYF
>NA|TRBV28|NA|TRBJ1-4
TGTGCCAGCAGTTTGCCACTTGCAACTAATGAAAAACTGTTTTTT
CASSLPLATNEKLFF
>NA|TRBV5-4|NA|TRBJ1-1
TGTGCCAGCAGCTTGCAAAGGGGTTTGAACACTGAAGCTTTCTTT
CASSLQRGLNTEAFF
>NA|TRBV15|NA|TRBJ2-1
TGTGCCACCAGCCGCTACAATGAGCAGTTCTTC
CATSRYNEQFF
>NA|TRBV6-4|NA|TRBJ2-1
TGTGCCAGCAGTGAATTGCCTAGTCCATCCAGTGAGCAGTTCTTC
CASSELPSPSSEQFF
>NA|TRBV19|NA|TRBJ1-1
TGTGCCAGTAGTATTATCGGGGGTGAAGCTTTCTTT
CASSIIGGEAFF
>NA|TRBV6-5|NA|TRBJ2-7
TGTGCCAGCAGTTATTCGACAGCAAGCTCCTACGAGCAGTACTTC
CASSYSTASSYEQYF
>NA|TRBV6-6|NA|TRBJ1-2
TGTGCCAGCGCGGAATCTAACTATGGCTACACCTTC
CASAESNYGYTF
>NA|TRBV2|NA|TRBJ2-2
TGTGCCAGCAGTGCGGCCCAAGTAGCCCCCGGGGAGCTGTTTTTT
CASSAAQVAPGELFF
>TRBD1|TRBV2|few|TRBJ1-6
TGTGCCAGCAGATACGGACAGGGAGGTTCACCCCTCCACTTT
CASRYGQGGSPLHF
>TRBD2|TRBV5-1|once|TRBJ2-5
TGCGCCAGCAGCTTTGGGACTAGCGGGAGGGCCCTAGAGACCCAGTACTTC
CASSFGTSGRALETQYF
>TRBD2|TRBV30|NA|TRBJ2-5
TGTGCCTGGAGTGCCAAAATACCGGGACTAGCGGGGTCAGAGACCCAGTACTTC
CAWSAKIPGLAGSETQYF
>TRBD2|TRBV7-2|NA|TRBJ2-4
TGTGCCAGCAGCTTTTCTAGCGGGGACGGCAAAAACATTCAGTACTTC
CASSFSSGDGKNIQYF
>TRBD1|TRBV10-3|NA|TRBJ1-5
TGTGCCATCAGTGAGTTAATGGCCAGGGGGTACAATCAGCCCCAGCATTTT
CAISELMARGYNQPQHF
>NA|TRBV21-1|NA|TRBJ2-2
TGTGCCAGCAGCAAAGTCCATTTGAGAGGGGGAATTAGGGACAGGGTTTTCCCCGGGGAGCTGTTTTTT
CASSKVHLRGGIRDRVFPGELFF
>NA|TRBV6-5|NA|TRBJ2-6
TGTGCCAGCACCTCGGGGGGCGCTGGGGCCAACGTCCTGACTTTC
CASTSGGAGANVLTF
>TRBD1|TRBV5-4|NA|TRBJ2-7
TGTGCCAGCACCATACAGGGGGCCTCCTCCTACGAGCAGTACTTC
CASTIQGASSYEQYF
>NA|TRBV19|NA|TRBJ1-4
TGTGCCAGTAGTCCTTCCGGGGGAGCTAATGAAAAACTGTTTTTT
CASSPSGGANEKLFF
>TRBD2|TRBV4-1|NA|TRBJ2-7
TGCGCCAGCAGCCAAGAAGGTGCGGGAGCCTACGAGCAGTACTTC
CASSQEGAGAYEQYF
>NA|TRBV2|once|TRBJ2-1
TGTGCCAGCAGTCCTTATACCGGGGCCTACAATGAGCAGTTCTTC
CASSPYTGAYNEQFF
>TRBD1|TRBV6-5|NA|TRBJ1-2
TGTGCCAGCAGTAAGGCAGGGGGCTATGGCTACACCTTC
CASSKAGGYGYTF
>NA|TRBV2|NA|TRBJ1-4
TGTGCCAGCAAAGGCTGGAGGTGGGAACTGTTTTTT
CASKGWRWELFF
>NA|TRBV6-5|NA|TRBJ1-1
TGTGCCAGCAGCCGTCCCGGGACGGGGGGGACTGAAGCTTTCTTT
CASSRPGTGGTEAFF
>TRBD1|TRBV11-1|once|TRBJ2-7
TGTGCCAGCACCATCGCCGGGACAGGGAACTCCTACGAGCAGTACTTC
CASTIAGTGNSYEQYF
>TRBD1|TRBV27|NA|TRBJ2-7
TGTGCCAGCAGTTCGTCCGGGACAGGTCGCGAGCAGTACTTC
CASSSSGTGREQYF
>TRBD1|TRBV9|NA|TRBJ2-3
TGTGCCAGCAGTGGGACAGGGTCGGAAACAGATACGCAGTATTTT
CASSGTGSETDTQYF
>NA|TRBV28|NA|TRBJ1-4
TGTGCCAGCAGCTCTCCCTCCCAGGGGAATGAAAAACTGTTTTTT
CASSSPSQGNEKLFF
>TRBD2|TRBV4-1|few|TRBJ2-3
TGCGCCAGCAGCCTACGAATTCAGGGACTAGCGGGAGGTACCAGCACAGATACGCAGTATTTT
CASSLRIQGLAGGTSTDTQYF
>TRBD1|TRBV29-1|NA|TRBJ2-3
TGCAGCGTTGGGGACAGGGCGGATACGCAGTATTTT
CSVGDRADTQYF
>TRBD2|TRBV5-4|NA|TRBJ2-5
TGTGCCAGCAGCTTAAGCGGGGGGCGCCTAGAGACCCAGTACTTC
CASSLSGGRLETQYF
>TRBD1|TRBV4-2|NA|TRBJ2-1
TGTGCCAGCAGCCGCACCGGGACAGAGCCCTACAATGAGCAGTTCTTC
CASSRTGTEPYNEQFF
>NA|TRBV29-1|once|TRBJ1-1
TGCAGCGTTGAAGCCCGGGGAATGAACACTGAAGCTTTCTTT
CSVEARGMNTEAFF
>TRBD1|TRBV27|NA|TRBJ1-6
TGTGCCAGCACCTGGACAGGGGATAATTCACCCCTCCACTTT
CASTWTGDNSPLHF
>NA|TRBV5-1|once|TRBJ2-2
TGCGCCAGCAGCTTGGGTACGAACACCGGGGAGCTGTTTTTT
CASSLGTNTGELFF
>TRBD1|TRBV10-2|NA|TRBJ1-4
TGCGCCAGCTCCCCGGGACAGGCTGAGTCTGAAAAACTGTTTTTT
CASSPGQAESEKLFF